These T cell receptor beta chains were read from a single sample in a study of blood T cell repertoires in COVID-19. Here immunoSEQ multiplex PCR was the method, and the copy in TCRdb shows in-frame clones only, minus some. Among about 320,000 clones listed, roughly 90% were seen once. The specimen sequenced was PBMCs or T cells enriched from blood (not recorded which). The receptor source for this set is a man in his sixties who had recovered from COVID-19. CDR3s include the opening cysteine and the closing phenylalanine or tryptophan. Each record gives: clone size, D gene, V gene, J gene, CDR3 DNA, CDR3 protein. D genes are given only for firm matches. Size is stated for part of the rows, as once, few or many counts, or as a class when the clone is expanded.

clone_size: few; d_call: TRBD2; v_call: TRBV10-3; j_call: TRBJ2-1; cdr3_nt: TGTGCCACATCTTTAGCGGGAGGGGGGTACAATGAGCAGTTCTTC; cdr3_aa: CATSLAGGGYNEQFF
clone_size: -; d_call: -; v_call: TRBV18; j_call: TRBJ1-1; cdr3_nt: TGTGCCAGCTCACCCGGAGGGGACACTGAAGCTTTCTTT; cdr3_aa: CASSPGGDTEAFF
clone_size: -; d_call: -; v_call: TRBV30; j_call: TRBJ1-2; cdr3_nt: TGTGCCTGGAGTGTTGGACAGAATTACTATGGCTACACCTTC; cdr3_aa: CAWSVGQNYYGYTF
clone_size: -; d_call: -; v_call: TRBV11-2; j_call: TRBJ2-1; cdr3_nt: TGTGCCAGCAGCGGCACGGGGTCACTAGCCTCCTACAATGAGCAGTTCTTC; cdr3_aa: CASSGTGSLASYNEQFF
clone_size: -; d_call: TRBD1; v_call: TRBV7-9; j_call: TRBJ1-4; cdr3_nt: TGTGCCAGCAGCTCGGACAGGTGGGCTAATGAAAAACTGTTTTTT; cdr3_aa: CASSSDRWANEKLFF
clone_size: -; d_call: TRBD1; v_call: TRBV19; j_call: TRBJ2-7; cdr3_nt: TGTGCCAGTGCACCGGGACAGGGTCCCTACGAGCAGTACTTC; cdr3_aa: CASAPGQGPYEQYF
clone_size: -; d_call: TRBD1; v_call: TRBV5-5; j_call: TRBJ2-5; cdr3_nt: TGTGCCAGCAGCTGGACAGGGCGACAAGAGACCCAGTACTTC; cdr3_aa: CASSWTGRQETQYF
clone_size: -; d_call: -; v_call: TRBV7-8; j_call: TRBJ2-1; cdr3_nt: TGTGCCAGCAGCTTAAGCCTAACCTACAATGAGCAGTTCTTC; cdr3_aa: CASSLSLTYNEQFF
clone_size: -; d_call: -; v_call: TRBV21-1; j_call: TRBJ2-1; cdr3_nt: TGTGCCAGCAGCAAAACATCGCAGGGGGCCGACAATGAGCAGTTCTTC; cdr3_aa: CASSKTSQGADNEQFF
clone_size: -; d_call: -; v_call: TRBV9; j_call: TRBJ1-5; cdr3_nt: TGTGCCAGCAGCGTCAGCGGGGGCGGTCAGCCCCAGCATTTT; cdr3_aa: CASSVSGGGQPQHF
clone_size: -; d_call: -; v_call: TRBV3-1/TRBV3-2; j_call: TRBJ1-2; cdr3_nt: TGTGCCAGCAGCCAACAGGGTTTTTGCTATGGCTACACCTTC; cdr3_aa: CASSQQGFCYGYTF
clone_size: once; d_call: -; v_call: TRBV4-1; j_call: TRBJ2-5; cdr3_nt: TGCGCCAGCAGCCAAGTTGGGCTAAGCACGCAAGAGACCCAGTACTTC; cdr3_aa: CASSQVGLSTQETQYF
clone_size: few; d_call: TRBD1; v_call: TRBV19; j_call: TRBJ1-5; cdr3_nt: TGTGCCAGTAGTATTATGTGGACAGGGCCTCAGCCCCAGCATTTT; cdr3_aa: CASSIMWTGPQPQHF
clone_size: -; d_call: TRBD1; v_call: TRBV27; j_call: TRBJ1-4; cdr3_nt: TGTGCCAGCATTAAACAGGGGCCTAATGAAAAACTGTTTTTT; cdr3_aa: CASIKQGPNEKLFF
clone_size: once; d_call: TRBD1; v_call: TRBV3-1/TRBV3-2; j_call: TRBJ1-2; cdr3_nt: TGTGCCAGCAGCCAAAGGACAGGGGCTACTAACTATGGCTACACCTTC; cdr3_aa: CASSQRTGATNYGYTF
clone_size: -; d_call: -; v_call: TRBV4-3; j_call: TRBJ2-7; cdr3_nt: TGCGCCAGCAGCCAAGCCCATGGGACAAACTCCGAGCAGTACTTC; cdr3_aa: CASSQAHGTNSEQYF
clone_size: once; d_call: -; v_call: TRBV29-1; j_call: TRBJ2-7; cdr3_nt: TGCAGCGTTGAACGGGGAAGCTCCTACGAGCAGTACTTC; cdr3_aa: CSVERGSSYEQYF
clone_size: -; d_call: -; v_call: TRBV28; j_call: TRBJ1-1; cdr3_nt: TGTGCCAGCACCCTATGGGCTGGGAACACTGAAGCTTTCTTT; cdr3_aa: CASTLWAGNTEAFF